These 31 T cell receptor beta chains were sequenced from one sample in a study of blood T cell repertoires in COVID-19. Some clones are missing from TCRdb's copy, which holds only in-frame ones; the method was immunoSEQ multiplex PCR. The sample yields about 160,000 clones, about three quarters seen once. Material for sequencing was peripheral blood. The source is a man between 60 and 70 years old with acute or convalescent COVID-19.

V gene TRBV5-5 combines with J gene TRBJ2-7; TRBD2 matches 8 bases. The CDR3 runs 14 residues. Unmatched junction bases numbered 5, after V lost 0 bases and J lost 6 bases. The germline gives CDR1 SGHKS, CDR2 YYEKEE (reference sequence). CDR3 in DNA: TGTGCCAGCAGCTTGGGGCACGGGGGGGGCGAGCAGTACTTC. This codes for CASSLGHGGGEQYF.

This chain links TRBV27 with TRBJ1-5, with D possibly being TRBD1 (6 bases). Germline V lookup: CDR1 MNHEY, CDR2 SMNVEV (reference sequence). This CDR3 has 18 residues. The V gene lost 8 bases and the J gene lost 2 bases, with 25 bases spanning the gap. The CDR3 DNA follows: TGTGCCAGCTCCCCTTGGACAGCGGACATTCGTTGCAATCAGCCCCAGCATTTT. Amino acid sequence: CASSPWTADIRCNQPQHF.

The chain combines TRBV6-5 with TRBJ1-5; the match to TRBD1 covers 10 bases. Germline V CDR1 and CDR2: MNHEY, SVGAGI. The CDR3 has 13 amino acids. The ends lost 5 bases at V and 10 bases at J; junction bases unmatched: 5. CDR3 protein: CASSRQGASPQHF. Written as DNA, the CDR3 is TGTGCCAGCAGTAGACAGGGGGCATCACCCCAGCATTTT.

The CDR3 sequence: CASSLKGSQGTPYEQYF. The CDR3 coding sequence is TGTGCCAGCAGCTTAAAAGGGAGTCAGGGGACCCCCTACGAGCAGTACTTC. This chain connects TRBV7-3 to TRBJ2-7; possibly TRBD1 for D (6 bases). From germline, CDR1 is SGHTA and CDR2 FQGTGA. CDR3 length equals 17 residues. V dropped 1 base and J dropped 2 bases, with 18 bases sitting between them.

As to this clone: Other DNA sequences in the sample encode the same CDR3. J is TRBJ2-7 and V is TRBV12-3 or TRBV12-4; D not certain. The CDR3 consists of 12 residues. V was trimmed by 1 base and J by 4 bases, leaving 5 bases between them. CDR3 bases: TGTGCCAGCAGTTTAGATCGGTACGAGCAGTACTTC. It translates to CASSLDRYEQYF.

CDR3 sequence: CASSLQVFNTEAFF. The CDR3 DNA reads as TGTGCCAGCAGCTTACAGGTTTTCAACACTGAAGCTTTCTTT. V and J are TRBV7-9 and TRBJ1-1, with D unresolved. The germline V gene has CDR1 SEHNR and CDR2 FQNEAQ (reference sequence). The CDR3 has 14 amino acids. Between the trimmed V and J ends, which lost 2 bases and 2 bases, there was a span of 9 bases.

This sequence joins TRBV7-7 and TRBJ2-1; TRBD1 might be the D (6 bases). The CDR3 is made up of 15 amino acids. Germline-derived CDR1 and CDR2 are SSHAT and FNYEAQ (reference sequence). The V gene lost 1 base and the J gene lost 2 bases, with 9 bases spanning the gap. CDR3 in DNA: TGTGCCAGCAGCTTAGACAGGGACCCCTACAATGAGCAGTTCTTC. Residues: CASSLDRDPYNEQFF.

The genes are TRBV6-1 and TRBJ1-5; no reliable D call. The CDR3 consists of 15 residues. Germline CDR1 reads MNHNS; CDR2 reads SASEGT. V was shortened by 1 base and J by 2 bases, with 9 bases between the two germline ends. Here the CDR3 DNA reads TGTGCCAGCAGTGAAGTGACGGCGGGCAATCAGCCCCAGCATTTT. Protein sequence: CASSEVTAGNQPQHF.

The V gene is TRBV9, the J gene TRBJ2-3; no clear D gene. Per germline, CDR1 SGDLS and CDR2 YYNGEE. The length of the CDR3 is 13 residues. Between the trimmed V and J ends, which lost 4 bases and 0 bases, there was a span of 6 bases. The CDR3 coding sequence is TGTGCCAGCAGCTCTTATAGCACAGATACGCAGTATTTT. This translates into CASSSYSTDTQYF. Variable domain in full (rest from reference TRBV9 and TRBJ2-3): DSGVTQTPKHLITATGQRVTLRCSPRSGDLSVYWYQQSLDQGLQFLIQYYNGEERAKGNILERFSAQQFPDLHSELNLSSLELGDSALYFCASSSYSTDTQYFGPGTRLTVL.

This clone has ten or more counts. J is TRBJ2-1 and V is TRBV4-1; 7 bases map to TRBD2. V was pared by 1 base and J by 7 bases, with 10 bases of the junction left unmatched. CDR3 length: 16 residues. Per the germline V gene, CDR1 is MGHRA and CDR2 is YSYEKL. The CDR3 nucleotides are TGCGCCAGCAGCCAAGGGGGGGGTAGGAGGTGGAATGAGCAGTTCTTC. Residues: CASSQGGGRRWNEQFF.

The chain recombines TRBV10-2 with TRBJ2-1; 14 bases fit TRBD2. Trimming cost V 6 bases and J 8 bases; bases outside gene matches: 15. Germline V gives CDR1 WSHSY, CDR2 SAAADI. This CDR3 has 18 amino acids. The CDR3 nucleotides read TGCGCCAGCAGCGCACTAATGACTAGCGGGGGGGCCATGGATGAGCAGTTCTTC. Its protein is CASSALMTSGGAMDEQFF.

This clone has a handful of counts. The chain uses TRBV11-2 and TRBJ1-2, with 7 bases that match TRBD1. The V gene's germline CDR1 is SGHAT and CDR2 FQNNGV. The CDR3 covers 16 residues. V lost 5 bases, J lost 5 bases, and 14 bases stayed unmatched. CDR3 sequence reads: CASSPRTGRTEYGYTF. The CDR3 bases are TGTGCCAGCAGCCCCAGGACAGGCAGGACAGAGTATGGCTACACCTTC.

The chain links TRBV5-6 to TRBJ1-4; no clear D. This CDR3 spans 13 amino acids. V was pared by 0 bases and J by 8 bases, with 8 bases between. Germline CDR1 and CDR2: SGHDT and YYEEEE. As DNA, the CDR3 is TGTGCCAGCAGCTTGGTAGAGGGAGAAAAACTGTTTTTT. Its translation: CASSLVEGEKLFF.

Only one count was recorded for this clone. J is TRBJ2-7 and V is TRBV4-1, with D tentatively TRBD1 (6 bases). CDR1 is MGHRA, CDR2 YSYEKL, per germline. The V end was cut by 0 bases, the J end by 3 bases, with 15 bases between. The CDR3 runs 16 residues. The CDR3: CASSQERDTYLYEQYF. CDR3 sequence (DNA): TGCGCCAGCAGCCAAGAACGGGACACCTACCTCTACGAGCAGTACTTC.

This clone showed up just once. The genes are TRBV3-1 (or the pseudogene TRBV3-2) and TRBJ1-5, with 8 positions matching TRBD1. The V segment lost 3 bases and the J segment 3 bases; nucleotides outside the gene matches: 7. The CDR3 has 16 residues. In germline, CDR1 is LGHDT, CDR2 YNNKEL (reference sequence). This CDR3 reads CASSQSQGVYNQPQHF. The CDR3 bases are TGTGCCAGCAGCCAGTCACAGGGGGTCTACAATCAGCCCCAGCATTTT.

The chain recombines TRBV5-1 with TRBJ2-1; 9 bases are shared with TRBD2. The ends lost 2 bases at V and 9 bases at J; junction bases unmatched: 6. The germline V gene has CDR1 SGHRS and CDR2 YFSETQ. This CDR3 spans 14 amino acids. As DNA, the CDR3 is TGCGCCAGCAGCTTCCTAGCGGGGTTGGGTGAGCAGTTCTTC. Protein sequence: CASSFLAGLGEQFF.

V and J are TRBV29-1 and TRBJ1-1, with 8 bases fitting TRBD1. The CDR3 has 10 amino acids. J was trimmed by 8 bases and V by 7 bases; bases with no gene match: 3. Germline V CDR1 and CDR2: SQVTM, ANQGSEA. The CDR3 DNA reads as TGCAGCGACAGGGGGGGGGAAGCTTTCTTT. It is translated as CSDRGGEAFF. Complete variable domain (other parts from reference TRBV29-1 and TRBJ1-1): SAVISQKPSRDICQRGTSLTIQCQVDSQVTMMFWYRQQPGQSLTLIATANQGSEATYESGFVIDKFPISRPNLTFSTLTVSNMSPEDSSIYLCSDRGGEAFFGQGTRLTVV.

The chain uses TRBV30 and TRBJ2-7, with 8 bases lining up with TRBD1. Germline CDR1 reads GTSNPN; CDR2 reads SVGIG (reference sequence). The CDR3 consists of 14 residues. V shed 3 bases, J shed 3 bases, and the junction held 7 bases outside the gene matches. In DNA, the CDR3 is TGTGCCTGGAGGGCCGCAGGGGGCGTCTACGAGCAGTACTTC. It yields the protein CAWRAAGGVYEQYF.

The chain joins TRBV12-3 or TRBV12-4 to TRBJ1-2, with D perhaps matching TRBD1 (5 bases). CDR3 length: 12 amino acids. Trimming shortened V by 2 bases and J by 8 bases, and 9 bases separated the two germline ends. The CDR3 DNA is TGTGCCAGCAGTTTAAACAGGCGCGGCTACACCTTC. It yields the protein CASSLNRRGYTF.

V gene TRBV5-1 combines with J gene TRBJ1-1; D is perhaps TRBD1 (6 bases). Trimming shortened V by 1 base and J by 1 base, and 11 bases separated the two germline ends. This CDR3 has 15 amino acids. Looked up from germline, CDR1 is SGHRS and CDR2 is YFSETQ. The CDR3 nucleotides are TGCGCCAGCAGCTTGACGGGACAATCGAACACTGAAGCTTTCTTT. Residues: CASSLTGQSNTEAFF.

V is TRBV7-2 and J is TRBJ2-5; 11 bases match TRBD2. Trimming took 3 bases from V and 5 from J; bases not matched to a gene: 5. Germline CDR1 SGHTA, CDR2 FQGNSA. CDR3 length equals 15 residues. The CDR3 coding sequence is TGTGCCAGCAGCTTTACGACTAGCGGGATGGAGACCCAGTACTTC. Its protein product is CASSFTTSGMETQYF.

The chain has TRBV7-2 and TRBJ2-2, with D unresolved. The CDR3 sequence is 14 residues long. Germline V lookup: CDR1 SGHTA, CDR2 FQGNSA. Trimming left V 1 base short and J 1 base short, with 4 bases between. The CDR3 bases are TGTGCCAGCAGCTTAGTTAGGAACACCGGGGAGCTGTTTTTT. It codes for CASSLVRNTGELFF.

The chain employs TRBV30 and TRBJ2-7; the D gene is possibly TRBD2 (6 bases). V was pared by 0 bases and J by 6 bases, with 15 bases between. Germline CDR1 reads GTSNPN; CDR2 reads SVGIG (reference sequence). The CDR3 consists of 14 residues. The CDR3: CAWSVSLRRGEQYF. As DNA, the CDR3 is TGTGCCTGGAGTGTAAGCCTGCGGAGGGGCGAGCAGTACTTC.

This chain joins TRBV4-1 and TRBJ1-3; D call uncertain. The CDR3 consists of 15 residues. V shed 0 bases and J shed 3 bases, with 9 bases lying between them. Germline V gene lookup returns CDR1 MGHRA and CDR2 YSYEKL. The CDR3 bases are TGCGCCAGCAGCCAAGATCCAGGATTTGGAAACACCATATATTTT. Amino acid sequence: CASSQDPGFGNTIYF.

V usage is TRBV6-2 or TRBV6-3 and J usage is TRBJ2-7; D not resolved. V lost 2 bases and J lost 0, with 8 bases in between. Germline-derived CDR1 and CDR2 are MNHEY and SVGEGT. This CDR3 region has 14 residues. DNA of the CDR3: TGTGCCAGCAGTTACGGGCGCCCCTCCTACGAGCAGTACTTC. This translates into CASSYGRPSYEQYF.

J is TRBJ2-1 and V is TRBV7-6; 12 bases agree with TRBD2. This CDR3 is 18 amino acids long. V lost 2 bases and J lost 1; bases outside the gene matches: 6. The germline gives CDR1 SGHVS, CDR2 FNYEAQ. Written as DNA, the CDR3 is TGTGCCAGCAGCTTACTAGCGGGGGGGCCGAGGTCCTACAATGAGCAGTTCTTC. Amino acids: CASSLLAGGPRSYNEQFF.

The rearrangement links TRBV19 to TRBJ1-5; no reliable D call. Trimming cost V 1 base and J 5 bases, with 9 bases left between them. The CDR3 contains 14 residues. CDR1 and CDR2 (germline): LNHDA, SQIVND (reference sequence). The CDR3 sequence is CASSIGSTYQPQHF. For the CDR3, the DNA is TGTGCCAGTAGTATAGGGAGCACCTATCAGCCCCAGCATTTT.

This chain connects TRBV7-3 to TRBJ2-2; 7 bases align to TRBD2. Germline lookup yields CDR1 SGHTA and CDR2 FQGTGA. V shed 5 bases and J 6 bases; nucleotides not matched to a gene: 9. This CDR3 region has 15 residues. The CDR3 sequence: CASSGGGGRAGELFF. The CDR3 DNA follows: TGTGCCAGCAGCGGAGGCGGGGGACGAGCCGGGGAGCTGTTTTTT.

The V gene is TRBV6-1, the J gene TRBJ1-2, with TRBD1 matching 11 bases. This CDR3 has 14 residues. CDR1 and CDR2 (germline): MNHNS, SASEGT. V trimming: 3 bases; J trimming: 8 bases; junction bases outside the gene matches: 5. The CDR3 region has the DNA TGTGCCAGCAGTGACCCGGACAGGGGGCCCGGCTACACCTTC. Protein: CASSDPDRGPGYTF.

The sample holds one count of this clone. The V call is TRBV4-1, the J call TRBJ2-7; TRBD1 aligns across 10 bases. Germline values: CDR1 MGHRA, CDR2 YSYEKL. V lost 2 bases to trimming and J lost 5 bases; unmatched junction nucleotides: 6. The CDR3 sequence is 15 residues long. The CDR3 region is CASSQSGTGAHEQYF. The CDR3 DNA is TGCGCCAGCAGCCAATCGGGGACAGGGGCCCACGAGCAGTACTTC.

The chain is built from TRBV7-9 and TRBJ1-2; maybe TRBD1 (5 bases). The CDR3 contains 14 residues. Between the trimmed V and J ends, which lost 5 bases and 4 bases, there was a span of 14 bases. Looked up from germline, CDR1 is SEHNR and CDR2 is FQNEAQ (reference sequence). CDR3 in DNA: TGTGCCAGCAGCCAAAACCAGGGATTCTATGGCTACACCTTC. Translated: CASSQNQGFYGYTF.